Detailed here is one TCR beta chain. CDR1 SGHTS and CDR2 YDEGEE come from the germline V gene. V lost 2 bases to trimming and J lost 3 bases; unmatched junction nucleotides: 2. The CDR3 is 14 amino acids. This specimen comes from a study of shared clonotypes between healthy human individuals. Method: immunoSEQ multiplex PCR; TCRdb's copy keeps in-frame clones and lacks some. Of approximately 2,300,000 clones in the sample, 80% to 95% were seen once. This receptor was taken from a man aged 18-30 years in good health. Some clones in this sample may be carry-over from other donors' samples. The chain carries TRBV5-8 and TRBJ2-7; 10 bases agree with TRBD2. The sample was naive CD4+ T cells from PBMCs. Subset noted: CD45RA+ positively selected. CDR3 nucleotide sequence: TGTGCCAGCAGCTTCCGACTAGCGGGCTACGAGCAGTACTTC. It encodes CASSFRLAGYEQYF.